This TCR beta chain originates from a study of cytomegalovirus exposure and HLA in healthy donors. V dropped 4 bases and J dropped 11; count of bases not matched to a gene: 19. The CDR3 covers 17 residues. Looked up from germline, CDR1 is GTSNPN and CDR2 is SVGIG (reference sequence). The repertoire was sequenced with immunoSEQ multiplex PCR; TCRdb's copy has only in-frame clones and lacks some. Seen here are some 270,000 clones, approximately 83% observed once, and the top ten hold roughly 0.99%. Whole-study results and caveats: CMV antigen specificity was confirmed in vitro for a few CMV-associated chains.

About this clone itself: Its antigen remains unknown.

The chain has TRBV30 and TRBJ1-4, with 10 positions matching TRBD1. The sequence came from a woman between 18 and 30 years old in good health and CMV-seronegative. Sequenced: PBMCs. For the CDR3, the DNA is TGTGCCTGGAAATCGCCGGGACAGGGGCCACTAATAGGGAAACTGTTTTTT. As protein: CAWKSPGQGPLIGKLFF. Full variable domain (outside the CDR3, taken from reference TRBV30 and TRBJ1-4): SQTIHQWPATLVQPVGSPLSLECTVEGTSNPNLYWYRQAAGRGLQLLFYSVGIGQISSEVPQNLSASRPQDRQFILSSKKLLLSDSGFYLCAWKSPGQGPLIGKLFFGSGTQLSVL.